The 31 T cell receptor beta chains below all came from one sample that was sequenced in a study of vaccination effects on CD4 cells after COVID-19. Some clones are missing from TCRdb's copy, which holds only in-frame ones; the method was immunoSEQ multiplex PCR. The table shows 30,000 to 35,000 clones, with more than 70% occurring only once. Before any sequencing was done, the ViraFEST assay used viral peptide pools to expand antigen-specific CD4+ T cells. Cells that had been cultured for ten to eleven days were the source of isolated CD4+ T cells. Prior SARS-CoV-2 infection was absent in the vaccine recipients, as shown by negative nucleocapsid antibodies. For these TCRs, the target antigens are not known. The sequencing here drew on CD4+ T cells from PBMCs cultured with HCoV-OC43 spike peptides, taken before COVID-19 vaccination. Indicated subset: HCoV-OC43 spike overlapping peptide pool stimulation. These receptors were collected from a human donor who received a COVID-19 vaccine.

J is TRBJ2-1 and V is TRBV10-2, with 9 bases aligning to TRBD2. CDR1 WSHSY and CDR2 SAAADI come from the germline V gene. J was trimmed by 4 bases and V by 2 bases; bases with no gene match: 3. This CDR3 is built from 15 residues. CDR3 loop: CASSEERGVYNEQFF. The DNA for the CDR3 is TGCGCCAGCAGTGAGGAGCGGGGGGTTTACAATGAGCAGTTCTTC.

This clone was observed a few times. This rearrangement joins TRBV7-8 to TRBJ2-1, with unresolved D. From germline, CDR1 is SGHVS and CDR2 FQNEAQ. The CDR3 consists of 12 residues. V lost 2 bases, J lost 11 bases, and 10 bases lay in between. The CDR3 here is CASSLFTIQQFF. CDR3 nucleotides: TGTGCCAGCAGCTTATTTACGATTCAGCAGTTCTTC.

This chain joins TRBV28 and TRBJ1-2; D not resolved. Germline assignment: CDR1 MDHEN and CDR2 SYDVKM. V lost 2 bases, J lost 8 bases, and 12 bases lay in between. The length of the CDR3 is 13 residues. CDR3 in DNA: TGTGCCAGCAGTTTAAGTGAAGGCGGGGGCTACACCTTC. The encoded protein is CASSLSEGGGYTF.

Comments on this clone: Other DNA sequences in this sample translate to the same CDR3. The rearrangement uses TRBV28 and TRBJ1-2, with D uncertain. The germline gives CDR1 MDHEN, CDR2 SYDVKM. This CDR3 spans 13 amino acids. Trimming removed 1 base from V and 4 bases from J, with 7 bases in between. CDR3 loop: CASSLSLLYGYTF. CDR3 in DNA: TGTGCCAGCAGTTTATCCCTTCTCTATGGCTACACCTTC.

The gene calls are TRBV19 and TRBJ2-2; TRBD1 might be the D (5 bases). From germline, CDR1 is LNHDA and CDR2 SQIVND (reference sequence). V lost 5 bases, J lost 4 bases, and 26 bases lay in between. The CDR3 is 19 residues long. The CDR3 is CASSRTFLNPPDLTGELFF. CDR3 DNA: TGTGCCAGTAGTCGGACATTCCTCAACCCGCCCGACCTCACCGGGGAGCTGTTTTTT.

This clone appeared once. The gene calls are TRBV10-3 and TRBJ1-1; D may be TRBD1 (5 bases). The CDR3 contains 11 residues. V was cut by 10 bases and J by 3 bases, with 9 bases left in between. In germline, CDR1 is ENHRY, CDR2 SYGVKD. The CDR3 sequence: CATRGDTEAFF. The CDR3, as DNA: TGTGCCACTCGGGGGGACACTGAAGCTTTCTTT.

The rearrangement uses TRBV9 and TRBJ2-5; 7 nucleotides line up with TRBD1. With 0 bases clipped from V and 4 bases from J, the junction kept 3 bases outside the gene matches. The germline V gene encodes CDR1 SGDLS and CDR2 YYNGEE. The CDR3 has 14 amino acids. CDR3 bases: TGTGCCAGCAGCGTAGAGGCAGGGGGAGAGACCCAGTACTTC. Its protein product is CASSVEAGGETQYF. Full variable domain (remainder filled in from reference TRBV9 and TRBJ2-5): DSGVTQTPKHLITATGQRVTLRCSPRSGDLSVYWYQQSLDQGLQFLIQYYNGEERAKGNILERFSAQQFPDLHSELNLSSLELGDSALYFCASSVEAGGETQYFGPGTRLLVL.

The rearrangement joins TRBV5-5 to TRBJ2-1; 9 positions agree with TRBD2. The length of the CDR3 is 15 residues. The germline V gene encodes CDR1 SGHKS and CDR2 YYEKEE (reference sequence). J was trimmed by 6 bases and V by 4 bases; bases with no gene match: 8. CDR3 sequence reads: CASSPLAGYLNEQFF. In DNA form, the CDR3 reads TGTGCCAGCAGCCCCCTAGCGGGGTACCTCAATGAGCAGTTCTTC.

The gene calls are TRBV4-2 and TRBJ2-3; 12 bases are a match to TRBD2. CDR3 length equals 17 residues. Germline V gene data show CDR1 as LGHNA and CDR2 as YNFKEQ. V gave up 2 bases and J gave up 6 bases; unmatched junction bases: 9. Here the CDR3 DNA reads TGTGCCAGCAGCCAACGGCGGACTAGCGGGGATAGGGATACGCAGTATTTT. Protein: CASSQRRTSGDRDTQYF.

This rearrangement joins TRBV18 to TRBJ2-1; D might be TRBD2 (6 bases). The CDR3 extends over 16 amino acids. Trimming pared 0 bases from V and 6 bases from J, leaving 15 bases between. CDR1 KGHSH and CDR2 LQKENI come from the germline V gene. The CDR3 loop is CASSPPGTFDSNEQFF. As DNA, the CDR3 is TGTGCCAGCTCACCACCAGGGACTTTCGATAGCAATGAGCAGTTCTTC.

The chain uses TRBV10-3 and TRBJ1-6; D ambiguous. The germline V gene encodes CDR1 ENHRY and CDR2 SYGVKD. This CDR3 comprises 15 residues. Trimming pared 6 bases from V and 0 bases from J, leaving 9 bases between. The CDR3 nucleotides read TGTGCCATCAGGGGTTCAAGCTCCTATAATTCACCCCTCCACTTT. It encodes CAIRGSSSYNSPLHF.

The chain combines TRBV7-2 with TRBJ2-2; D tentatively fits TRBD1 or TRBD2 (5 bases each). The V end was cut by 3 bases, the J end by 6 bases, with 8 bases between. CDR3 length equals 13 residues. From germline, CDR1 is SGHTA and CDR2 FQGNSA. CDR3 in DNA: TGTGCCAGCAGCTTTGGGGGAGCCGGGGAGCTGTTTTTT. This gives the protein CASSFGGAGELFF.

This rearrangement joins TRBV6-5 to TRBJ2-3; 9 bases line up with TRBD2. J lost 4 bases, V lost 2 bases, and 4 bases had no gene match. The CDR3 has 15 amino acids. Germline CDR1 and CDR2: MNHEY and SVGAGI. The CDR3 protein is CASSYVAGAPDTQYF. DNA for the CDR3: TGTGCCAGCAGTTACGTAGCGGGGGCTCCAGATACGCAGTATTTT.

The count of this clone is one. The J gene is TRBJ2-3, the V gene TRBV7-9, with a weak D call TRBD2 (6 bases). The V end lost 5 bases, the J end lost 3 bases, and 15 bases lay between the germline ends. Looked up from germline, CDR1 is SEHNR and CDR2 is FQNEAQ (reference sequence). There are 15 residues in the CDR3. The CDR3 protein is CASSRDQRVTDTQYF. CDR3 sequence (DNA): TGTGCCAGCAGCCGAGACCAGCGGGTTACAGATACGCAGTATTTT.

The rearrangement uses TRBV5-4 and TRBJ1-2; tentative D call: TRBD1 (6 bases). V shed 6 bases and J shed 6 bases, with 15 bases lying between them. The CDR3 covers 13 residues. From germline, CDR1 is SGHNT and CDR2 YYREEE (reference sequence). CDR3 loop: CASIREGVDGYTF. CDR3 coding DNA: TGTGCCAGCATCAGAGAGGGGGTGGATGGCTACACCTTC. The full variable domain, its missing parts supplied by reference TRBV5-4 and TRBJ1-2, is ETGVTQSPTHLIKTRGQQVTLRCSSQSGHNTVSWYQQALGQGPQFIFQYYREEENGRGNFPPRFSGLQFPNYSSELNVNALELDDSALYLCASIREGVDGYTFGSGTRLTVV.

The rearrangement joins TRBV29-1 to TRBJ2-7, with 12 nucleotides matching TRBD1. The CDR3 length is 15 residues. Germline loops: CDR1 SQVTM, CDR2 ANQGSEA. Losses at the gene ends were 5 bases for V and 5 bases for J; bases not matched to a gene: 10. In DNA form, the CDR3 reads TGCAGCGTTATAGGGGGGACAGGGGGCCCAAACGAGCAGTACTTC. Translated: CSVIGGTGGPNEQYF.

In this sample, this clone turned up a few times. The genes are TRBV20-1 and TRBJ2-3; D is uncertain. The germline V and J ends were trimmed by 5 bases and 4 bases, with 7 bases remaining between them. This CDR3 region has 11 residues. The germline V gene has CDR1 DFQATT and CDR2 SNEGSKA (reference sequence). The CDR3 sequence is CSARRSDTQYF. CDR3 nucleotides: TGCAGTGCTCGGCGGTCAGATACGCAGTATTTT.

This rearrangement joins TRBV6-5 to TRBJ1-2, with 10 nucleotides matching TRBD1. From germline, CDR1 is MNHEY and CDR2 SVGAGI. There are 14 residues in the CDR3. V lost 2 bases, J lost 6 bases, and 3 bases stayed unmatched. The CDR3 nucleotides are TGTGCCAGCAGTTACCTTGGGACAGGGGATGGCTACACCTTC. This codes for CASSYLGTGDGYTF.

This clone was detected a few times. V usage is TRBV7-2 and J usage is TRBJ2-1, with a possible D match to TRBD2 (6 bases). Germline lookup yields CDR1 SGHTA and CDR2 FQGNSA. CDR3 size: 12 residues. Trimming pared 1 base from V and 12 bases from J, leaving 10 bases between. This chain's CDR3 is CASSLDLSGQFF. The CDR3 DNA reads as TGTGCCAGCAGCTTAGATCTTAGCGGGCAGTTCTTC.

This clone was seen a few times. The chain couples TRBV6-6 to TRBJ1-2, with D unclear. The CDR3 totals 13 residues. V was pared by 2 bases and J by 6 bases, with 10 bases between. From germline, CDR1 is MNHNY and CDR2 SVGAGI (reference sequence). The CDR3: CASSYAGRDGYTF. The CDR3, as DNA: TGTGCCAGCAGTTACGCGGGAAGGGATGGCTACACCTTC.

This clone was observed a few times. The chain carries TRBV12-5 and TRBJ2-5; 7 bases are shared with TRBD1. CDR1 is LGHNT, CDR2 FRNRAP, per germline. Trimming cost V 7 bases and J 5 bases; bases outside gene matches: 13. CDR3 size: 15 residues. CDR3: CASAPRDSFWETQYF. CDR3 nucleotides: TGTGCTAGTGCCCCCCGGGACAGCTTTTGGGAGACCCAGTACTTC.

This clone was seen a handful of times. J is TRBJ1-2 and V is TRBV7-9; D unclear. CDR3 length equals 12 residues. The germline V gene has CDR1 SEHNR and CDR2 FQNEAQ (reference sequence). V gave up 4 bases and J gave up 5 bases, with 8 bases separating them. The CDR3 here is CASSSDTYGYTF. The CDR3 coding sequence is TGTGCCAGCAGCTCAGATACTTATGGCTACACCTTC.

This clone has just a few counts. The chain carries TRBV11-2 and TRBJ2-7; D not resolved. The CDR3 contains 14 residues. Trimming took off 0 bases at V and 3 bases at J, with 9 bases between the two ends. Germline V lookup: CDR1 SGHAT, CDR2 FQNNGV. The CDR3 region has the DNA TGTGCCAGCAGCTTAGATTATAGGAGCTACGAGCAGTACTTC. Translating gives CASSLDYRSYEQYF.

The chain couples TRBV7-2 to TRBJ2-3; D is perhaps TRBD1 (5 bases). Germline assignment: CDR1 SGHTA and CDR2 FQGNSA. V was clipped by 3 bases and J by 1 base, with 11 bases between them. CDR3 length: 15 amino acids. CDR3 in amino acids: CASSFSGAGTDTQYF. The CDR3, as DNA: TGTGCCAGCAGCTTTAGTGGGGCTGGCACAGATACGCAGTATTTT.

CDR3 amino acids: CASSLPPGGNQPQHF. CDR3 in DNA: TGTGCCAGTAGTCTCCCCCCAGGGGGCAATCAGCCCCAGCATTTT. The chain carries TRBV19 and TRBJ1-5; possibly TRBD1 for D (6 bases). The CDR3 totals 15 residues. In germline, CDR1 is LNHDA, CDR2 SQIVND (reference sequence). The V end was cut by 5 bases, the J end by 2 bases, with 13 bases between.

The rearrangement uses TRBV19 and TRBJ2-4; 10 bases are shared with TRBD1. The junction had 14 bases not matched to a gene; V was cut back by 5 bases and J by 7 bases. The CDR3 consists of 17 residues. Germline values: CDR1 LNHDA, CDR2 SQIVND (reference sequence). CDR3 residues: CASSPTHGQGERNIQYF. In DNA, the CDR3 is TGTGCCAGTAGTCCGACGCATGGACAGGGGGAACGGAACATTCAGTACTTC.

The chain is built from TRBV19 and TRBJ1-5; D gene unclear. CDR1 and CDR2 (germline): LNHDA, SQIVND (reference sequence). Trimming stripped 1 base from V and 2 bases from J, with 9 bases between. This CDR3 has 15 amino acids. DNA of the CDR3: TGTGCCAGTAGTATAGGAGGTGTAGGCAATCAGCCCCAGCATTTT. Encoded protein: CASSIGGVGNQPQHF.

The rearrangement joins TRBV27 to TRBJ2-7; D possibly corresponds to TRBD1 (6 bases). Germline CDR1 and CDR2: MNHEY and SMNVEV (reference sequence). Deletions cut 5 bases from V and 8 bases from J, with 10 bases between. The length of the CDR3 is 11 residues. The CDR3 here is CASSDTGKQYF. CDR3 in DNA: TGTGCCAGCAGTGATACAGGGAAGCAGTACTTC.

This clone was observed a handful of times. The V gene is TRBV10-3, the J gene TRBJ2-2; TRBD2 matches at 8 bases. From germline, CDR1 is ENHRY and CDR2 SYGVKD. The junction had 7 bases not matched to a gene; V was cut back by 6 bases and J by 4 bases. The CDR3 spans 15 residues. The CDR3 is CAISYGGAGTGELFF. CDR3 nucleotide sequence: TGTGCCATCAGCTACGGGGGGGCCGGCACCGGGGAGCTGTTTTTT.

The genes are TRBV3-1 (or the pseudogene TRBV3-2) and TRBJ1-2; tentatively, D is TRBD1 (5 bases). The V end was cut by 0 bases, the J end by 2 bases, with 13 bases between. Germline V CDR1 and CDR2: LGHDT, YNNKEL (reference sequence). The CDR3 loop spans 16 amino acids. The CDR3 DNA follows: TGTGCCAGCAGCCAAGATGCCAGGGCTTCCAACTATGGCTACACCTTC. Translation: CASSQDARASNYGYTF.

This sequence joins TRBV7-9 and TRBJ1-5; D is unclear. The CDR3 length is 13 residues. V dropped 2 bases and J dropped 5 bases, with 7 bases sitting between them. Germline V gene data show CDR1 as SEHNR and CDR2 as FQNEAQ (reference sequence). This chain's CDR3 is CASSLQVDQPQHF. The CDR3 DNA reads TGTGCCAGCAGCTTACAGGTAGATCAGCCCCAGCATTTT.